Presented here are 4 T cell receptor beta chains from one specimen sequenced in a study of shared clonotypes between healthy human individuals. Profiling relied on immunoSEQ multiplex PCR, and the TCRdb table lists in-frame clones only, not all of them. The data show over 950,000 clones, with around three quarters seen just once and over 0.8% held by the top ten. The sequenced material came from memory CD4+ T cells from PBMCs. The subset: CD45RA-negative fraction. The receptors shown here come from a man younger than 35 in good health. Some clones in this sample may be carry-over from other donors' samples.

Note on this clone: The junction shows a germline mismatch at one end, possibly a read error. The rearrangement joins TRBV5-4 to TRBJ2-1; D is undetermined. CDR3 length equals 12 residues. The V gene's germline CDR1 is SGHNT and CDR2 YYREEE (reference sequence). The CDR3 spells CAGRPQDGEQFF. The CDR3 DNA reads as TGTGCCGGCAGGCCCCAGGATGGGGAGCAGTTCTTC.

Comments on this clone: Only one base separates this from a far larger clonotype, so it likely reflects a read error. This CDR3 is also generated by other DNA sequences in the sample. The chain is built from TRBV30 and TRBJ1-2, with 9 bases matching TRBD1. The CDR3 is made up of 14 amino acids. Germline V gene sequence: CDR1 GTSNPN, CDR2 SVGIG (reference sequence). The chain's CDR3 is CAWRWTGAGYGYTF. The CDR3 bases are TGTGCCTGGAGGTGGACAGGGGCGGGCTATGGCTACACATTC.

The V gene is TRBV19, the J gene TRBJ2-2; D might be TRBD1 or TRBD2, each matching 6 bases. The CDR3 has 14 residues. CDR1 LNHDA and CDR2 SQIVND come from the germline V gene (reference sequence). The V end was cut by 7 bases, the J end by 6 bases, with 15 bases between. CDR3 in amino acids: CASKGGMSAGELFF. DNA of the CDR3: TGTGCCAGTAAGGGGGGTATGAGTGCCGGGGAGCTGTTTTTT.

The V gene is TRBV30, the J gene TRBJ2-1; tentatively, D is TRBD2 (5 bases). Germline CDR1 and CDR2: GTSNPN and SVGIG (reference sequence). The CDR3 has 14 residues. Between the trimmed V and J ends, which lost 5 bases and 8 bases, there was a span of 19 bases. CDR3 nucleotide sequence: TGTGCCTGGGGAGGATCGCCTAGTCTTGATGAGCAGTTCTTC. Its protein product is CAWGGSPSLDEQFF. Supplemented by reference TRBV30 and TRBJ2-1, the full variable domain reads SQTIHQWPATLVQPVGSPLSLECTVEGTSNPNLYWYRQAAGRGLQLLFYSVGIGQISSEVPQNLSASRPQDRQFILSSKKLLLSDSGFYLCAWGGSPSLDEQFFGPGTRLTVL.